The clone carrying this T cell receptor beta chain was observed a handful of times. There are 13 residues in the CDR3. V was shortened by 3 bases and J by 6 bases, with 11 bases between the two germline ends. Germline values: CDR1 GTSNPN, CDR2 SVGIG (reference sequence). The data were taken from a study of graft-versus-host responses after intestinal transplantation. Sequencing was performed with immunoSEQ multiplex PCR; in TCRdb, only in-frame clones are kept and a portion is missing. Found here are 15,000 to 20,000 clones, around 41% of them singletons; the top ten hold about 3.7%. The study plated 200,000 CFSE-labeled responders with 200,000 irradiated, violet-dye-labeled stimulators.

The J gene is TRBJ2-2, the V gene TRBV30; perhaps TRBD2 as D (5 bases). Material: alloreactive CD8+ T cells from a mixed lymphocyte reaction culture, obtained before intestinal transplant. Subset: CFSE-low proliferating T cells sorted from approximately 6-day pre-transplant mixed lymphocyte reaction (GvH or HvG direction). The clonotype comes from a human patient who received an intestinal transplant. The CDR3 protein is CAWSPSNAGELFF. DNA of the CDR3: TGTGCCTGGAGCCCTAGCAACGCCGGGGAGCTGTTTTTT. The full variable domain, in which reference TRBV30 and TRBJ2-2 provide the parts outside the CDR3, is SQTIHQWPATLVQPVGSPLSLECTVEGTSNPNLYWYRQAAGRGLQLLFYSVGIGQISSEVPQNLSASRPQDRQFILSSKKLLLSDSGFYLCAWSPSNAGELFFGEGSRLTVL.